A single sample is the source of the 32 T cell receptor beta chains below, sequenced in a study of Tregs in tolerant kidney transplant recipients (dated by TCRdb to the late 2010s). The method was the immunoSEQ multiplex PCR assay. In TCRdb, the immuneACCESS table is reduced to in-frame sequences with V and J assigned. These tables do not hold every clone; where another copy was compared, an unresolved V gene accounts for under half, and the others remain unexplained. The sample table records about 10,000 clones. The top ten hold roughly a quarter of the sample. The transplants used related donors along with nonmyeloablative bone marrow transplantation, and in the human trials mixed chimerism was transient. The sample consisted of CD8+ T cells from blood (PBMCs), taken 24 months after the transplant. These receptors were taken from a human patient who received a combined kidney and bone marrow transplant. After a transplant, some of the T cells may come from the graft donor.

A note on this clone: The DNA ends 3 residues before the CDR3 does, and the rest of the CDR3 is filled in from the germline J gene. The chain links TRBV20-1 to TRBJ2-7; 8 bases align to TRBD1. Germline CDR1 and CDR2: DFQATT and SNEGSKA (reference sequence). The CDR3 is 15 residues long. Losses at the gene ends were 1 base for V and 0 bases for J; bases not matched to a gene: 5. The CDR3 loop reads CSARGQDRVSYEQYF. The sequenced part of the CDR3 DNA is TGCAGTGCTAGAGGCCAGGACAGGGTCTCCTACGAG.

The sequenced part of the CDR3 DNA is TGTGCCAGCAGCCCAGTTGGGACAGGGCCGTACGAG. Its protein product is CASSPVGTGPYE. The full CDR3 reads CASSPVGTGPYEQYF. The chain recombines TRBV4-2 with TRBJ2-7; TRBD1 aligns across 9 bases. The DNA ends 3 residues before the CDR3 does, and the rest of the CDR3 is filled in from the germline J gene. The germline V gene encodes CDR1 LGHNA and CDR2 YNFKEQ. Germline trimming cut 4 bases from V and 4 bases from J; bases unmatched to any gene: 8. The CDR3 is 15 residues long.

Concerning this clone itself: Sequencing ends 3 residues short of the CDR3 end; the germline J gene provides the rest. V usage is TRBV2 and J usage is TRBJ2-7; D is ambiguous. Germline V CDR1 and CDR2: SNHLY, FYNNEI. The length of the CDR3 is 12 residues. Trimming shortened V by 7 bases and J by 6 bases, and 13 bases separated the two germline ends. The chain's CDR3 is CASKSGRPEQYF. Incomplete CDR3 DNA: TGTGCCAGCAAGTCAGGTCGGCCCGAG. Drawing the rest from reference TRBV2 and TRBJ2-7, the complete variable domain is EPEVTQTPSHQVTQMGQEVILRCVPISNHLYFYWYRQILGQKVEFLVSFYNNEISEKSEIFDDQFSVERPDGSNFTLKIRSTKLEDSAMYFCASKSGRPEQYFGPGTRLTVT.

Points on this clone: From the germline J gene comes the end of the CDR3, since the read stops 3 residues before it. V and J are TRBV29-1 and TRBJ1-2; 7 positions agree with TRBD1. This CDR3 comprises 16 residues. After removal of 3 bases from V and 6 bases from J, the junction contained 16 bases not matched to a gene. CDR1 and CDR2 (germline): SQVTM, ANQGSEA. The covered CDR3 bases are TGCAGCGTTGAGAGCATCCAGACAGGGAGGCCGAATGGC. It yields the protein CSVESIQTGRPNG. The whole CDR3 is CSVESIQTGRPNGYTF.

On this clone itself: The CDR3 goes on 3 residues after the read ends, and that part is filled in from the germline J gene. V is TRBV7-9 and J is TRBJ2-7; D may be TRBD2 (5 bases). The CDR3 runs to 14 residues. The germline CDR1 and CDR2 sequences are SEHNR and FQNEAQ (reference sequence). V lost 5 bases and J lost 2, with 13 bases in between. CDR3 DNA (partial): TGTGCCAGCAGCCCAGGACTTCAACCCTACGAG. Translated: CASSPGLQPYE. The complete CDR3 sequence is CASSPGLQPYEQYF. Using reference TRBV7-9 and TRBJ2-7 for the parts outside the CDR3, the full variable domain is DTGVSQNPRHKITKRGQNVTFRCDPISEHNRLYWYRQTLGQGPEFLTYFQNEAQLEKSRLLSDRFSAERPKGSFSTLEIQRTEQGDSAMYLCASSPGLQPYEQYFGPGTRLTVT.

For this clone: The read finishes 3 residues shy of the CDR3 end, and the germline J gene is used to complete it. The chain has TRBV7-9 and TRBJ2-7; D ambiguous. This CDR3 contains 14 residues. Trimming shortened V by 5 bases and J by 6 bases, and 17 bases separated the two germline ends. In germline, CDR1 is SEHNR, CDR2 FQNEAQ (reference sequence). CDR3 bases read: TGTGCCAGCAGCCCCCCTGGTACCCGGTTCGAG. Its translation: CASSPPGTRFE. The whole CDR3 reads CASSPPGTRFEQYF.

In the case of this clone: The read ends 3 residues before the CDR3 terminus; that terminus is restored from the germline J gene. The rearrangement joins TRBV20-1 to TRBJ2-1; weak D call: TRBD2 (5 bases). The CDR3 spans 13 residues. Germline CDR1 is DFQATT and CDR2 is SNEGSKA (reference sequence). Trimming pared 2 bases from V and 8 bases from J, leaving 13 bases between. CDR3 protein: CSARTLASYEQFF. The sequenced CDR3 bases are TGCAGTGCTAGAACCCTAGCTTCCTATGAG.

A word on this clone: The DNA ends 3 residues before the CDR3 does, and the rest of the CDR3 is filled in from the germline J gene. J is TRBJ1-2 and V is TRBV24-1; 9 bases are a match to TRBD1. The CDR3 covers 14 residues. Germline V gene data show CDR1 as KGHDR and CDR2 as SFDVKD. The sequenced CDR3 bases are TGTGCCACCAGTGATCCTGGGACAGGGTTGGGC. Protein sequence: CATSDPGTGLG. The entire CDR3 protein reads CATSDPGTGLGYTF.

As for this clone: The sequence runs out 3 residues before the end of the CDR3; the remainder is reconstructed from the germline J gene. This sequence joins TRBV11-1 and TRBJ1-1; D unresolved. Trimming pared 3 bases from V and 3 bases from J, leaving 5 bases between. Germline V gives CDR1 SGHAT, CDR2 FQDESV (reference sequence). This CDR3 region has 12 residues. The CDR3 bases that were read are TGTGCCAGCAGCTTGGGCGACACTGAA. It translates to CASSLGDTE. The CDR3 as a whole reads CASSLGDTEAFF.

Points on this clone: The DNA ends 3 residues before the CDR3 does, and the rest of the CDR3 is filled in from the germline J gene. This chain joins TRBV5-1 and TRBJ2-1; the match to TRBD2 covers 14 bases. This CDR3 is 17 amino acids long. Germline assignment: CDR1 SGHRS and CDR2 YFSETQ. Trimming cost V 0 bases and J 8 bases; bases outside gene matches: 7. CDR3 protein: CASSLGMGLAGVDEQFF. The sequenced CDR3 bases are TGCGCCAGCAGCTTGGGTATGGGACTAGCGGGAGTCGATGAG.

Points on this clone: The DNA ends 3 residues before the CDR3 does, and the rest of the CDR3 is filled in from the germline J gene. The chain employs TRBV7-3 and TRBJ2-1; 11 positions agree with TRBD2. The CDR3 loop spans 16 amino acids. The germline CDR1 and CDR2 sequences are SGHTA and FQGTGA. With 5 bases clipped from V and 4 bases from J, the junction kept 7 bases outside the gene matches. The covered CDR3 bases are TGTGCCAGCAGCCCGCTAGCGGGAGGCCTGTACAATGAG. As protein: CASSPLAGGLYNE. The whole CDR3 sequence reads CASSPLAGGLYNEQFF.

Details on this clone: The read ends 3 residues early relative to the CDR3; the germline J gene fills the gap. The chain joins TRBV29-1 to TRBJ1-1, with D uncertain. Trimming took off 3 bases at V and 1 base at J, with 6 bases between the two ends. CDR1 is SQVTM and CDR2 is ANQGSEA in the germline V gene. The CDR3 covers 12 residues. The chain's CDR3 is CSVDRPNTEAFF. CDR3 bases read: TGCAGCGTTGACAGGCCGAACACTGAA.

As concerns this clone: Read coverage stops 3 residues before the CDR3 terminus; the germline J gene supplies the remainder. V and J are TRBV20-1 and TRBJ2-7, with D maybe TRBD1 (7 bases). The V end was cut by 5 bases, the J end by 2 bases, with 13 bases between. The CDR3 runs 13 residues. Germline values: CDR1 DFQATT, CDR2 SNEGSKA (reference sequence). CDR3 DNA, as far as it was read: TGCAGTGCTCCGGAGGGACAGACCTACGAG. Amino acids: CSAPEGQTYE. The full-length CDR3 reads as CSAPEGQTYEQYF.

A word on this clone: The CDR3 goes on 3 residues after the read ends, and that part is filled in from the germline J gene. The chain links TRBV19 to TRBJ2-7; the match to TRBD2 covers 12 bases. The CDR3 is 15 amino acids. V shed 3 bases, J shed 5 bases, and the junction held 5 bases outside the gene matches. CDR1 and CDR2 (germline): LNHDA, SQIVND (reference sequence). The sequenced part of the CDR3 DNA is TGTGCCAGTAGTATGCGACTAGCGGGAGCCAACGAG. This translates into CASSMRLAGANE. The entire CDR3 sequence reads CASSMRLAGANEQYF.

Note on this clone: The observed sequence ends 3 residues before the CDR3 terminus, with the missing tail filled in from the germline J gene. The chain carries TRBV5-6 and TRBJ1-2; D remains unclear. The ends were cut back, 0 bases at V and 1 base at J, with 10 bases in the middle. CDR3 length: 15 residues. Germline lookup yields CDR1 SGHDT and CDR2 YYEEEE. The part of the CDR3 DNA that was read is TGTGCCAGCAGCTTGGGCCCAACAGTTAACTATGGC. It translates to CASSLGPTVNYG. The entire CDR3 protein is CASSLGPTVNYGYTF.

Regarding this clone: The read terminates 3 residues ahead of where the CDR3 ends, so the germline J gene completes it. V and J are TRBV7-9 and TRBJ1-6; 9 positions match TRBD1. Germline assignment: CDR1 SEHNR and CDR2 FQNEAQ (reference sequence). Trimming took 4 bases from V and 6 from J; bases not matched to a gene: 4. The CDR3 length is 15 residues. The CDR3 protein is CASSSTGGLNSPLHF. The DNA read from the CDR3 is TGTGCCAGCAGCTCCACAGGGGGCCTTAATTCACCC.

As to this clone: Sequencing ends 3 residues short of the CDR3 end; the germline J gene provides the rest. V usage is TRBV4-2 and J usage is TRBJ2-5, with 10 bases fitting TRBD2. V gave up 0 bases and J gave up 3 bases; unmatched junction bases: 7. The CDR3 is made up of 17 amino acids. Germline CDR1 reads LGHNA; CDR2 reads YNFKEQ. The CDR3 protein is CASSQDGLAGAEETQYF. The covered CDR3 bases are TGTGCCAGCAGCCAAGATGGGCTAGCGGGAGCGGAAGAGACC.

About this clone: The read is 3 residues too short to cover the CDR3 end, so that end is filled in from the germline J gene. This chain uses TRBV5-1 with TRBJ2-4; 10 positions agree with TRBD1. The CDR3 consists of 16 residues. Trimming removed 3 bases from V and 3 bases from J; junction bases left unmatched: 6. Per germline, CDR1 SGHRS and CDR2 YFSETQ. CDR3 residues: CASSSDRGYVKNIQYF. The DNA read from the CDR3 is TGCGCCAGCAGCTCGGACAGGGGGTACGTCAAAAACATT.

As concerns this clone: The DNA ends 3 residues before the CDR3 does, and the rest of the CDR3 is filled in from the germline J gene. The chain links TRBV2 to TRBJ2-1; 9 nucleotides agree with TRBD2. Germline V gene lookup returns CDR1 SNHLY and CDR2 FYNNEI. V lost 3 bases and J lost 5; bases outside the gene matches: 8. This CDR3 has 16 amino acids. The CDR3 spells CASSEPSGDYDNEQFF. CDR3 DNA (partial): TGTGCCAGCAGTGAGCCTAGCGGGGACTACGACAATGAG. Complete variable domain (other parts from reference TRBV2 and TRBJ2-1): EPEVTQTPSHQVTQMGQEVILRCVPISNHLYFYWYRQILGQKVEFLVSFYNNEISEKSEIFDDQFSVERPDGSNFTLKIRSTKLEDSAMYFCASSEPSGDYDNEQFFGPGTRLTVL.

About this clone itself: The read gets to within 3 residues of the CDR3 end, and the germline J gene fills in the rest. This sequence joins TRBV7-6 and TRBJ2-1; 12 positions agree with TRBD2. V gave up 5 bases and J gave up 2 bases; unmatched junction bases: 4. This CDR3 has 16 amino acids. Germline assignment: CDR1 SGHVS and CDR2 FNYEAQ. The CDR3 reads CASSPGLAGTYNEQFF. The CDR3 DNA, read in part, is TGTGCCAGCAGCCCAGGACTAGCGGGAACCTACAATGAG.

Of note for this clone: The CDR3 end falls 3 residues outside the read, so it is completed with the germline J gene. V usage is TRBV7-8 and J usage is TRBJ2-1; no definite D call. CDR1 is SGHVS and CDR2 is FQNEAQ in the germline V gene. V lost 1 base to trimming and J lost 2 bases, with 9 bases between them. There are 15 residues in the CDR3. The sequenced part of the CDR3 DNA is TGTGCCAGCAGCTTAGACCCTACCGCCTACAATGAG. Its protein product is CASSLDPTAYNE. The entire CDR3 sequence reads CASSLDPTAYNEQFF.

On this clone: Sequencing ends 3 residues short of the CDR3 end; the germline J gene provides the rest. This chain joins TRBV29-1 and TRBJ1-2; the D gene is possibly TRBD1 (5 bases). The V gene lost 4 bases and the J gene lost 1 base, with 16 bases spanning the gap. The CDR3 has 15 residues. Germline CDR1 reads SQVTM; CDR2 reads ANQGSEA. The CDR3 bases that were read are TGCAGCGTTGGAAAAGGACAACGTAGTAACTATGGC. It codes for CSVGKGQRSNYG. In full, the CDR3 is CSVGKGQRSNYGYTF.

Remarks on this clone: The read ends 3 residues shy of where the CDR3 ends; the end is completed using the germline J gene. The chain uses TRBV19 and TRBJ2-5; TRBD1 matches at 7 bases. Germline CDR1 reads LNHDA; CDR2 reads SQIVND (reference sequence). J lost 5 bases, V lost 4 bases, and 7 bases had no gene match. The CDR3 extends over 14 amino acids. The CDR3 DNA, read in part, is TGTGCCAGTAGTAATAGACAGGGTTGGGAGACC. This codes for CASSNRQGWET. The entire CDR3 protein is CASSNRQGWETQYF.

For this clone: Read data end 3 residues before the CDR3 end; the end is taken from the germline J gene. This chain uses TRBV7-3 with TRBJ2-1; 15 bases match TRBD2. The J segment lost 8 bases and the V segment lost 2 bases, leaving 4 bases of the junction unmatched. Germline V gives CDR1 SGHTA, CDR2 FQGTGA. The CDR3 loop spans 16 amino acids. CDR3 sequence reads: CASSLWGLAGGYEQFF. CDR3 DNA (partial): TGTGCCAGCAGCTTATGGGGACTAGCGGGAGGATATGAG.

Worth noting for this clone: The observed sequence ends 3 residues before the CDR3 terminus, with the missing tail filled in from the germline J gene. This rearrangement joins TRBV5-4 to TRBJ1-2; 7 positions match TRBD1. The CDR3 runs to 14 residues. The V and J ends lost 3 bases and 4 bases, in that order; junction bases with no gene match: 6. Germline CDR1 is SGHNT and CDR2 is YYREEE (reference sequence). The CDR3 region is CASSYPGGGYGYTF. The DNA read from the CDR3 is TGTGCCAGCAGCTACCCAGGGGGTGGCTATGGC.

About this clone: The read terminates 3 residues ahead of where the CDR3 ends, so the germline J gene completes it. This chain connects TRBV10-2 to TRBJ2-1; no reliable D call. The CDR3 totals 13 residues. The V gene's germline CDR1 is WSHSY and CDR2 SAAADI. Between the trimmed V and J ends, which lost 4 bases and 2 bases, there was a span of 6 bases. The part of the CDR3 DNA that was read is TGCGCCAGCAGTGTACTCCCCTACAATGAG. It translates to CASSVLPYNE. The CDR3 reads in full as CASSVLPYNEQFF.

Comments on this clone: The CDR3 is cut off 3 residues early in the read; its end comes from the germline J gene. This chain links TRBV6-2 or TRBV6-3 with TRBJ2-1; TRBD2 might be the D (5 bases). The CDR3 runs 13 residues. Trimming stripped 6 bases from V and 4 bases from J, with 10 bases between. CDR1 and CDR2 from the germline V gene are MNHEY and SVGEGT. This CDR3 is CASSSTRYNEQFF. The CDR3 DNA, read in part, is TGTGCCAGCAGCTCTACTAGGTACAATGAG.

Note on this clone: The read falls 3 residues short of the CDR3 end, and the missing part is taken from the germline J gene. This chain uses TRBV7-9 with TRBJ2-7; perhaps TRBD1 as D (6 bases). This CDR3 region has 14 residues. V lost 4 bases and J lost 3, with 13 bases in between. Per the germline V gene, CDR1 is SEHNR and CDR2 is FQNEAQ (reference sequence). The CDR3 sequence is CASSSGTTSYEQYF. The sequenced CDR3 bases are TGTGCCAGCAGCTCGGGGACAACTAGCTACGAG.

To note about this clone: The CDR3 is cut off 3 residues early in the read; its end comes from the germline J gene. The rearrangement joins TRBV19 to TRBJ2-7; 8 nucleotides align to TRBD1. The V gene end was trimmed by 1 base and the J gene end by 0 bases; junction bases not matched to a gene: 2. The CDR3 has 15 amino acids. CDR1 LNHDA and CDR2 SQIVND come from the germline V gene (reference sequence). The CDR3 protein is CASSIGTGTSYEQYF. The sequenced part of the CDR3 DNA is TGTGCCAGTAGTATAGGGACAGGGACCTCCTACGAG.

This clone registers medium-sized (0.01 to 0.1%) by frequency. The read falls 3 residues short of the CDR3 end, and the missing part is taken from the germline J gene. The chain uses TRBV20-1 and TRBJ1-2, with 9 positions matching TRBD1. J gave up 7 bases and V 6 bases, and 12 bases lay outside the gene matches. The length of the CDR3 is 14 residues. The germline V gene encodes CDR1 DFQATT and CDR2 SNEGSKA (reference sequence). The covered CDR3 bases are TGCAGTGCCAGGGACAGGGAAGTCTTTGGTGGC. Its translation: CSARDREVFGG. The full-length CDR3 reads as CSARDREVFGGYTF.

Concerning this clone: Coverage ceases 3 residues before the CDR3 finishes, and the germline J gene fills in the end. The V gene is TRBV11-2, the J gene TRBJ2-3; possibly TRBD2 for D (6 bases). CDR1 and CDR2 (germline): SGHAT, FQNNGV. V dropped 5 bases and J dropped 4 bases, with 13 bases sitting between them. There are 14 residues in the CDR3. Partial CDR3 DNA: TGTGCCAGCAGCCCAGGAGGGGAAGCAGATACG. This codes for CASSPGGEADT. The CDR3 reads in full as CASSPGGEADTQYF. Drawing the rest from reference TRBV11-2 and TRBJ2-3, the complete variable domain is EAGVAQSPRYKIIEKRQSVAFWCNPISGHATLYWYQQILGQGPKLLIQFQNNGVVDDSQLPKDRFSAERLKGVDSTLKIQPAKLEDSAVYLCASSPGGEADTQYFGPGTRLTVL.

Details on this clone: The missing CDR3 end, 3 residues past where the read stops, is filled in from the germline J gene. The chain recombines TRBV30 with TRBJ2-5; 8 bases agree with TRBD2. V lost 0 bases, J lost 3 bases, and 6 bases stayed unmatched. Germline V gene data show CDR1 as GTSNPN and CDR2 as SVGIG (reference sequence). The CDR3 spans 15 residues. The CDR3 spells CAWSVRGGGKETQYF. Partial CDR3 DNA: TGTGCCTGGAGTGTTAGGGGCGGGGGGAAAGAGACC.